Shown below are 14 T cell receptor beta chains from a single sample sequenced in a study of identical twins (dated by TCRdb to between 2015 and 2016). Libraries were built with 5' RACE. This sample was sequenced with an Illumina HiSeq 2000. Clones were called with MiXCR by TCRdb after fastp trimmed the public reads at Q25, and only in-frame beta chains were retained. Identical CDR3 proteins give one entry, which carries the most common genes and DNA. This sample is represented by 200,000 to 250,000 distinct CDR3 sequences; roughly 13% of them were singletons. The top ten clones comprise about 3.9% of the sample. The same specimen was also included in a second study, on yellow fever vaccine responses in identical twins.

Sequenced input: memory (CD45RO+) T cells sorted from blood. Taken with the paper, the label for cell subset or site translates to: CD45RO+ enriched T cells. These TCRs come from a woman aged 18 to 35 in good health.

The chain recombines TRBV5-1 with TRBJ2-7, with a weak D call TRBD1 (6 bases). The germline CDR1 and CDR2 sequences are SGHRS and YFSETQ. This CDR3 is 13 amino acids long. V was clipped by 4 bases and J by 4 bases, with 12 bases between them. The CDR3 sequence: CASSLLQGYEQYF. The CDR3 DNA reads TGCGCCAGCAGCCTACTTCAGGGGTACGAGCAGTACTTC.

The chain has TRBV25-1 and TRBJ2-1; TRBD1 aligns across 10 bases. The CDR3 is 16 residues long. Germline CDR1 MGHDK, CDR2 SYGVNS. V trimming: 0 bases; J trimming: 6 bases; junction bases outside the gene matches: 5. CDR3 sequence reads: CASSEYKGQGFNEQFF. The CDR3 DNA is TGTGCCAGCAGTGAATATAAGGGACAGGGGTTCAATGAGCAGTTCTTC.

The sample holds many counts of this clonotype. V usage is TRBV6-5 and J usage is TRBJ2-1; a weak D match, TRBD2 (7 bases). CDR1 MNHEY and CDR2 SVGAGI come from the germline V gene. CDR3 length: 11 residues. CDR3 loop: CASGGRGEQFF. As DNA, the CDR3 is TGTGCAAGTGGAGGGAGGGGGGAGCAGTTCTTC.

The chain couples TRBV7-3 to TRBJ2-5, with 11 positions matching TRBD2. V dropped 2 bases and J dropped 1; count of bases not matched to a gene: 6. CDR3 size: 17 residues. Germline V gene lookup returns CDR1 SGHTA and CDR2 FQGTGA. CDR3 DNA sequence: TGTGCCAGCAGCTTAGGTCTAGCGGGGGGCATCCAAGAGACCCAGTACTTC. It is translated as CASSLGLAGGIQETQYF.

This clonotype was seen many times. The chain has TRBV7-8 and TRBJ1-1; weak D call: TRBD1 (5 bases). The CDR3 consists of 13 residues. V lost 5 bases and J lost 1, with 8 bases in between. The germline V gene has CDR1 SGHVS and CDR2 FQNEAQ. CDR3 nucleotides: TGTGCCAGCAGCACGGGACGGAACACTGAAGCTTTCTTT. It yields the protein CASSTGRNTEAFF.

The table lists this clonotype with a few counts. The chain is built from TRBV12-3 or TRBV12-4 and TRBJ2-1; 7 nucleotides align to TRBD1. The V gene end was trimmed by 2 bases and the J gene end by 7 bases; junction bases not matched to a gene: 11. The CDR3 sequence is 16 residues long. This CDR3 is CASSLLGTDPRNEQFF. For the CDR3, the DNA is TGTGCCAGCAGTTTATTGGGGACAGACCCGAGGAATGAGCAGTTCTTC.

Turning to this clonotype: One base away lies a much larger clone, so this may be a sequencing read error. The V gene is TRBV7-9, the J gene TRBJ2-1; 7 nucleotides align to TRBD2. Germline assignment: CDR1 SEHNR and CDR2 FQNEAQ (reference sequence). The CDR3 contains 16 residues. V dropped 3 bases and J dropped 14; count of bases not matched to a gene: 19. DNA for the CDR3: TGTGCCAGCAGCTTTGGGAGGGAAGCGTATAGGAAAGAGGAGTTCTTC. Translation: CASSFGREAYRKEEFF.

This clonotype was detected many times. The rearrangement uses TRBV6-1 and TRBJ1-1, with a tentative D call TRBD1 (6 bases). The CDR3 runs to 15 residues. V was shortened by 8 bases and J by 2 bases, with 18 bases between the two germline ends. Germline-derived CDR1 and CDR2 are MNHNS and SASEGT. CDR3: CASGPRGGGNTEAFF. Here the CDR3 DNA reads TGTGCCAGCGGCCCTCGGGGAGGGGGTAACACTGAAGCTTTCTTT.

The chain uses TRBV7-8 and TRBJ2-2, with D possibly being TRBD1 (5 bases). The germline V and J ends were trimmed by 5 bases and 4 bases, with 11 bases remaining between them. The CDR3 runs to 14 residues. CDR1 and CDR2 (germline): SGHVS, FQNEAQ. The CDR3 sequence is CASSRSTATGELFF. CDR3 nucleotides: TGTGCCAGCAGCCGATCGACAGCCACCGGGGAGCTGTTTTTT.

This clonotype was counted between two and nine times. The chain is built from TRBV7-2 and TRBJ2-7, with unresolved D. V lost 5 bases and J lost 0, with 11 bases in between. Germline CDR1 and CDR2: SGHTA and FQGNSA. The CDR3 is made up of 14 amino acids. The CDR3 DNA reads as TGTGCCAGCAGCCTCGACGGAGCCTCCTACGAGCAGTACTTC. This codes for CASSLDGASYEQYF.

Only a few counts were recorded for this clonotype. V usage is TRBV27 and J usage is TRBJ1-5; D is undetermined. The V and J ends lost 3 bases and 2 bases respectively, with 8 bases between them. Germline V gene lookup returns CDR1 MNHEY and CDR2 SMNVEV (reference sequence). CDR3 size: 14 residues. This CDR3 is CASSFRERNQPQHF. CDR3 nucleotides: TGTGCCAGCAGTTTTAGGGAGCGCAATCAGCCCCAGCATTTT.

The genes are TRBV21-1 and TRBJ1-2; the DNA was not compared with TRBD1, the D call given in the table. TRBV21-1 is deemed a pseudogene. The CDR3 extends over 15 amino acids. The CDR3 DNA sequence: TGTGCCAGCAGCAACGACAGGTCACGTCTCTATGGCTACACCTTC. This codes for CASSNDRSRLYGYTF.

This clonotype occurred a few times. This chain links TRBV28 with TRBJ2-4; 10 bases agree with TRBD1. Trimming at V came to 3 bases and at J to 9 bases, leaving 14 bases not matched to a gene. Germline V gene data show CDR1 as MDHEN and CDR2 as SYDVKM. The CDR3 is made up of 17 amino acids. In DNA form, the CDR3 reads TGTGCCAGCAGTTTGAAACCGACAGGGGGCGAGGGTAGCATTCAGTACTTC. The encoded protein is CASSLKPTGGEGSIQYF.

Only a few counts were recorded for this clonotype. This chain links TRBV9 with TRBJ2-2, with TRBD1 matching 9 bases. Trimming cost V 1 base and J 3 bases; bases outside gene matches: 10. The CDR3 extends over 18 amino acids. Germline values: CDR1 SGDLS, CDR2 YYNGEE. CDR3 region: CASSVLDPGQGYTGELFF. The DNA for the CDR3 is TGTGCCAGCAGCGTACTAGACCCGGGACAGGGTTACACCGGGGAGCTGTTTTTT.